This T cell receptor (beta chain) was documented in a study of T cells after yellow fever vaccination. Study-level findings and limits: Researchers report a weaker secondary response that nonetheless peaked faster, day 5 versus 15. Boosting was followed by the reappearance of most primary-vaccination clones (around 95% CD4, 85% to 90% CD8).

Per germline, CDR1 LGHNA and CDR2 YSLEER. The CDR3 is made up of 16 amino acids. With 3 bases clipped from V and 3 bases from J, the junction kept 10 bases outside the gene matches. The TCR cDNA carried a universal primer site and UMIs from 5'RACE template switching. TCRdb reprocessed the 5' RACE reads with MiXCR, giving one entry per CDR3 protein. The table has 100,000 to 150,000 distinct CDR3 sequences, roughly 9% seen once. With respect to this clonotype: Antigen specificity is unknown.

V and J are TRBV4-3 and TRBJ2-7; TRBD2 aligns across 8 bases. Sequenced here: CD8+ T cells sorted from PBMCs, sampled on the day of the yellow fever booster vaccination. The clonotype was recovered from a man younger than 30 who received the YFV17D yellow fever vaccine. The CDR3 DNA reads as TGCGCCAGCAGCCAGGGCCGGGGGGGCAAGGGCTACGAGCAGTACTTC. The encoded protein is CASSQGRGGKGYEQYF.